The entry below gives a single T cell receptor (beta chain) sequence along with its context. These data originate in a study of blood T cell repertoires in COVID-19. Study at large: Samples of COVID-19 (acute and convalescent) were obtained from the United States, Italy and Spain. T cells, B-cell-depleted T cells, or PBMCs provided the cDNA or gDNA that served as material.

J was trimmed by 10 bases and V by 5 bases; bases with no gene match: 10. The CDR3 extends over 14 amino acids. Looked up from germline, CDR1 is MNHEY and CDR2 is SMNVEV (reference sequence). Authors' data handling: Using reference gene primer amplification, nucleated cell counts were estimated. Assay: immunoSEQ multiplex PCR; the TCRdb copy retains only in-frame clones and omits some. V and J calls and clone size are given by that table; D and trimming were obtained from the DNA. In the table there are about 220,000 clones, roughly 88% of which are singletons. Material for sequencing was peripheral blood. The V and J genes are TRBV27 and TRBJ1-1; 10 bases are a match to TRBD1. The origin of this receptor is a man in his forties who had recovered from COVID-19. In nucleotides, the CDR3 is TGTGCCAGCAGTACGGGACAGGGGCCCTTTCTAGCTTTCTTT. This sequence encodes CASSTGQGPFLAFF.